What follows are 11 T cell receptor beta chains derived from one specimen sequenced in a study of blood T cell repertoires in COVID-19. Clones were sequenced by immunoSEQ multiplex PCR, and TCRdb holds only the in-frame ones, with some missing. This table has under 150,000 clones, approximately 87% appearing once. Material for sequencing was peripheral blood. Receptors originate from a middle-aged woman with acute or convalescent COVID-19.

The CDR3 DNA is TGTGCCAGCAGCTTGGGGACAGGAGGAAGTACCGGGGAGCTGTTTTTT. Its translation is CASSLGTGGSTGELFF. The rearrangement uses TRBV5-5 and TRBJ2-2; 7 nucleotides match TRBD1. The CDR3 is 16 residues long. Looked up from germline, CDR1 is SGHKS and CDR2 is YYEKEE (reference sequence). V shed 0 bases and J 5 bases; nucleotides not matched to a gene: 7.

This sequence joins TRBV6-2 or TRBV6-3 and TRBJ2-1, with TRBD2 as a possible D gene (5 bases). There are 14 residues in the CDR3. Germline V CDR1 and CDR2: MNHEY, SVGEGT. Deletions cut 0 bases from V and 5 bases from J, with 8 bases between. This CDR3 reads CASSYSDSHNEQFF. CDR3 DNA: TGTGCCAGCAGTTACTCGGACTCACACAATGAGCAGTTCTTC.

Note on this clone: This specimen includes other DNA sequences encoding the same CDR3. V is TRBV12-3 or TRBV12-4 and J is TRBJ1-1, with D perhaps TRBD1 (5 bases). The CDR3 consists of 13 residues. V lost 2 bases to trimming and J lost 3 bases, with 7 bases between them. The CDR3 bases are TGTGCCAGCAGTTTACAGGGCCACACTGAAGCTTTCTTT. It specifies CASSLQGHTEAFF.

The rearrangement joins TRBV2 to TRBJ2-5; D perhaps matches TRBD1 (6 bases). CDR1 is SNHLY, CDR2 FYNNEI, per germline. Deletions cut 6 bases from V and 2 bases from J, with 13 bases between. This CDR3 spans 14 amino acids. The CDR3 region is CASSPDSVQETQYF. CDR3 coding DNA: TGTGCCAGCAGCCCGGACAGTGTACAAGAGACCCAGTACTTC.

The V call is TRBV20-1, the J call TRBJ2-4; 7 bases match TRBD2. The CDR3 sequence is 19 residues long. After removal of 3 bases from V and 0 bases from J, the junction contained 17 bases not matched to a gene. The V gene's germline CDR1 is DFQATT and CDR2 SNEGSKA (reference sequence). The CDR3 DNA reads as TGCAGTGCTAGTGAGTCCACTAGCGAATCAATACTAGCCAAAAACATTCAGTACTTC. Encoded protein: CSASESTSESILAKNIQYF.

The rearrangement links TRBV7-9 to TRBJ2-1, with D possibly TRBD2 on 6 matching bases. The CDR3 spans 15 residues. Germline V CDR1 and CDR2: SEHNR, FQNEAQ (reference sequence). Trimming stripped 3 bases from V and 2 bases from J, with 11 bases between. In DNA, the CDR3 is TGTGCCAGCAGCTTGGGCGGGATGGCCTACAATGAGCAGTTCTTC. Amino acid sequence: CASSLGGMAYNEQFF.

This sequence joins TRBV5-1 and TRBJ1-1, with D hard to call. The CDR3 length is 14 residues. The germline V gene encodes CDR1 SGHRS and CDR2 YFSETQ. V was clipped by 2 bases and J by 1 base, with 9 bases between them. CDR3 nucleotide sequence: TGCGCCAGCAGCTTAGAGGGCCAGAACACTGAAGCTTTCTTT. This codes for CASSLEGQNTEAFF. The variable domain in full, with the rest retrieved from reference TRBV5-1 and TRBJ1-1, is KAGVTQTPRYLIKTRGQQVTLSCSPISGHRSVSWYQQTPGQGLQFLFEYFSETQRNKGNFPGRFSGRQFSNSRSEMNVSTLELGDSALYLCASSLEGQNTEAFFGQGTRLTVV.

In this sample, this clone turned up once. The chain links TRBV2 to TRBJ1-6; 10 bases fit TRBD1. CDR1 and CDR2 from the germline V gene are SNHLY and FYNNEI. Losses at the gene ends were 4 bases for V and 8 bases for J; bases not matched to a gene: 2. The CDR3 has 14 amino acids. The CDR3 sequence is CASSGQGADSPLHF. Here the CDR3 DNA reads TGTGCCAGCAGTGGACAGGGGGCGGATTCACCCCTCCACTTT.

The chain joins TRBV9 to TRBJ2-5, with D perhaps TRBD2 (5 bases). The ends were cut back, 4 bases at V and 5 bases at J, with 12 bases in the middle. The CDR3 is 13 residues long. Per the germline V gene, CDR1 is SGDLS and CDR2 is YYNGEE. This CDR3 reads CASSPSRVETQYF. DNA of the CDR3: TGTGCCAGCAGCCCCTCGAGGGTCGAGACCCAGTACTTC.

The V call is TRBV16, the J call TRBJ1-2; D remains unclear. CDR1 is KGHSY, CDR2 FQNENV, per germline. The CDR3 runs 15 residues. V was clipped by 4 bases and J by 5 bases, with 17 bases between them. The CDR3 bases are TGTGCCAGCAGCCTTGCGCAGGTGACGGGGTATGGCTACACCTTC. Amino acid sequence: CASSLAQVTGYGYTF.

The chain combines TRBV5-4 with TRBJ2-5; D ambiguous. The germline V gene encodes CDR1 SGHNT and CDR2 YYREEE (reference sequence). The V and J ends lost 0 bases and 5 bases respectively, with 8 bases between them. The CDR3 consists of 13 residues. The CDR3, as DNA: TGTGCCAGCAGCTTGGGGCTTCTGGAGACCCAGTACTTC. Amino acid sequence: CASSLGLLETQYF.